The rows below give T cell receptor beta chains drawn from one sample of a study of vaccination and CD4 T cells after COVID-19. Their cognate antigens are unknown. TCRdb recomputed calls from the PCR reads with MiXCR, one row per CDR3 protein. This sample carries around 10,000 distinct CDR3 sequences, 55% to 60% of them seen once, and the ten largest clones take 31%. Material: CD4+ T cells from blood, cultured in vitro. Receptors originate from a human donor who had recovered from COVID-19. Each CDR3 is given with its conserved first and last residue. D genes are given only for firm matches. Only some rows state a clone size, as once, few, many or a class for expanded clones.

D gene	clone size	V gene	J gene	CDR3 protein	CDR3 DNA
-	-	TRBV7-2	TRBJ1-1	CASSLGGEGRNTEAFF	TGTGCCAGCAGCTTGGGGGGTGAGGGACGGAACACTGAAGCTTTCTTT
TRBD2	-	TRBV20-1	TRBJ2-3	CSARDRKRGDSDTQYF	TGCAGTGCTAGAGATAGGAAGCGGGGGGACTCAGATACGCAGTATTTT
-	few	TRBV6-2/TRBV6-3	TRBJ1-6	CASSFDRLGSPLHF	TGTGCCAGCAGTTTTGACAGGCTGGGCTCACCCCTCCACTTT
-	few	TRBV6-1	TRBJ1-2	CASSEVGQRYTF	TGTGCCAGCAGTGAAGTGGGTCAACGGTACACCTTC
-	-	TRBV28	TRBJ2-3	CASKTPGADTQYF	TGTGCCAGCAAGACCCCCGGGGCAGATACGCAGTATTTT
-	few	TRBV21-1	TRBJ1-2	CASSTGQGDGYTF	TGTGCCAGCAGCACCGGGCAGGGGGATGGCTACACCTTC
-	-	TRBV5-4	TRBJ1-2	CASSAGQNYGYTF	TGTGCCAGCAGCGCGGGACAAAACTATGGCTACACCTTC
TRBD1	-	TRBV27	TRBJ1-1	CASSPGQGLNTEAFF	TGTGCCAGCAGTCCCGGACAGGGATTGAACACTGAAGCTTTCTTT
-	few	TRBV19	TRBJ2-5	CASSTLETQYF	TGTGCCAGTAGTACCCTAGAGACCCAGTACTTC
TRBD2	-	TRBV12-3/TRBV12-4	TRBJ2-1	CASSSSGRSYNEQFF	TGTGCCAGCAGTTCCAGCGGGAGGTCCTACAATGAGCAGTTCTTC
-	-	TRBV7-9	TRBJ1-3	CASSLAGNTIYF	TGTGCCAGCAGCTTAGCTGGAAACACCATATATTTT
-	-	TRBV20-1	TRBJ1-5	CSARDPNFGDQPQHF	TGCAGTGCTAGAGACCCTAACTTCGGGGATCAGCCCCAGCATTTT
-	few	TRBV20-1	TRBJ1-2	CSASDVDRAYGYTF	TGCAGTGCTAGTGACGTCGACAGAGCTTATGGCTACACCTTC
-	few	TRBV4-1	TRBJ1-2	CASSPSLGYGYTF	TGCGCCAGCAGCCCGAGCCTAGGGTATGGCTACACCTTC
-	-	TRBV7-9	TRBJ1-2	CASTLIGSYTF	TGTGCCAGCACCCTTATAGGGAGCTACACCTTC
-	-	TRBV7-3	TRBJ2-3	CASSSVGGDTQYF	TGTGCCAGCAGCTCGGTTGGGGGAGATACGCAGTATTTT
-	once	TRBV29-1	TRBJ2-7	CSVSDGRLSPSSYEQYF	TGCAGCGTTTCTGACGGTCGACTAAGCCCTAGCTCCTACGAGCAGTACTTC
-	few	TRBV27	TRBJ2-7	CASSLEGPEQYF	TGTGCCAGCAGTTTAGAGGGTCCCGAGCAGTACTTC
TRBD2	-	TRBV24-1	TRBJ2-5	CATSVLAGGMETQYF	TGTGCCACCAGTGTACTAGCGGGAGGCATGGAGACCCAGTACTTC
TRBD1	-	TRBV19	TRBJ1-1	CASSMGTGERTEAFF	TGTGCCAGTAGTATGGGGACAGGGGAGCGCACTGAAGCTTTCTTT
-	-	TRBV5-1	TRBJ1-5	CASSSNVDQPQHF	TGCGCCAGCAGCTCGAATGTTGATCAGCCCCAGCATTTT
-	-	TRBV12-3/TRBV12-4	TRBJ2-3	CASSLEGFKTDTQYF	TGTGCCAGCAGTTTGGAGGGGTTTAAGACAGATACGCAGTATTTT